A single sample gave rise to the 17 T cell receptor beta chains below, sequenced in a study of a mutant IDH1 vaccine in newly diagnosed glioma. Antigens for these TCRs are unknown. Produced via immunoSEQ multiplex PCR; TCRdb's table is partial and in-frame only. This sample has more than 35,000 clones, with 81% found just once. Sample time point: week 35, safety follow-up. One vaccine dose held 300 ug of mutant IDH1 20-mer peptide and came with topical imiquimod. Specimen: PBMCs, collected from a glioma patient whose treatment included an IDH1 peptide vaccine. All receptors come from a middle-aged woman with glioma. Some clones in this sample may be carry-over from other donors' samples.

This clone has a handful of counts. The chain uses TRBV19 and TRBJ2-1; possible D gene TRBD1, 5 bases. From germline, CDR1 is LNHDA and CDR2 SQIVND (reference sequence). The CDR3 runs 13 residues. Between the trimmed V and J ends, which lost 8 bases and 4 bases, there was a span of 12 bases. As DNA, the CDR3 is TGTGCCAGTTCGACGACAGCTTACAATGAGCAGTTCTTC. This translates into CASSTTAYNEQFF. Based on the CDR3 plus reference TRBV19 and TRBJ2-1, the full variable domain is DGGITQSPKYLFRKEGQNVTLSCEQNLNHDAMYWYRQDPGQGLRLIYYSQIVNDFQKGDIAEGYSVSREKKESFPLTVTSAQKNPTAFYLCASSTTAYNEQFFGPGTRLTVL.

The gene calls are TRBV5-4 and TRBJ2-7, with 9 bases that match TRBD2. This CDR3 region has 14 residues. Germline CDR1 and CDR2: SGHNT and YYREEE (reference sequence). J lost 2 bases, V lost 4 bases, and 4 bases had no gene match. In nucleotides, the CDR3 is TGTGCCAGCAGCACGGGACTAGCCCCCTACGAGCAGTACTTC. This sequence encodes CASSTGLAPYEQYF.

This clone is a singleton in its sample. The CDR3 reads CASSRRQGAYEQYF. The CDR3 nucleotides read TGTGCCAGCAGCCGAAGACAGGGAGCCTACGAGCAGTACTTC. This rearrangement joins TRBV25-1 to TRBJ2-7; 7 bases are a match to TRBD1. The CDR3 consists of 14 residues. Germline V gene lookup returns CDR1 MGHDK and CDR2 SYGVNS. The trim removed 6 bases at V and 2 bases at J, leaving 7 bases unmatched.

The chain employs TRBV5-4 and TRBJ2-3, with TRBD2 identical over 11 bases. Losses at the gene ends were 0 bases for V and 5 bases for J; bases not matched to a gene: 2. The CDR3 is 15 residues long. Germline CDR1 is SGHNT and CDR2 is YYREEE (reference sequence). This CDR3 is CASSLVLAGGDTQYF. The CDR3 DNA reads TGTGCCAGCAGCTTGGTCCTAGCGGGGGGAGATACGCAGTATTTT.

The gene calls are TRBV4-2 and TRBJ1-2; D possibly corresponds to TRBD1 (5 bases). Germline V CDR1 and CDR2: LGHNA, YNFKEQ. V was shortened by 0 bases and J by 6 bases, with 8 bases between the two germline ends. CDR3 length: 13 residues. The CDR3 sequence: CASSQEATDGYTF. For the CDR3, the DNA is TGTGCCAGCAGCCAAGAAGCGACAGATGGCTACACCTTC.

The chain recombines TRBV7-8 with TRBJ2-2, with 7 bases lining up with TRBD1. The germline V gene encodes CDR1 SGHVS and CDR2 FQNEAQ. The ends lost 7 bases at V and 0 bases at J; junction bases unmatched: 5. This CDR3 has 15 amino acids. CDR3 in amino acids: CASTNRGANTGELFF. For the CDR3, the DNA is TGTGCCAGCACAAACAGGGGAGCGAACACCGGGGAGCTGTTTTTT.

In its sample, this clone was seen a few times. V usage is TRBV19 and J usage is TRBJ2-1; 10 bases fit TRBD2. CDR3 length equals 16 residues. Germline V gene lookup returns CDR1 LNHDA and CDR2 SQIVND (reference sequence). The V and J ends lost 4 bases and 9 bases, in that order; junction bases with no gene match: 12. CDR3 DNA sequence: TGTGCCAGTAGTACACGGACTAGCGGACGAATGGGTGAGCAGTTCTTC. Its translation: CASSTRTSGRMGEQFF.

This clone has a handful of counts. The chain recombines TRBV28 with TRBJ1-4; D is unclear. V lost 3 bases to trimming and J lost 8 bases, with 7 bases between them. Germline lookup yields CDR1 MDHEN and CDR2 SYDVKM. CDR3 size: 12 residues. The CDR3 region has the DNA TGTGCCAGCAGTTTGGTAGGGGAAAAACTGTTTTTT. Its protein product is CASSLVGEKLFF.

V usage is TRBV4-2 and J usage is TRBJ1-2; D may be TRBD1 (6 bases). The CDR3 runs 17 residues. Looked up from germline, CDR1 is LGHNA and CDR2 is YNFKEQ. Trimming cost V 1 base and J 4 bases, with 19 bases left between them. The CDR3 DNA follows: TGTGCCAGCAGCCAAGTTCACCTACAGGGAATTCTCTATGGCTACACCTTC. Its protein is CASSQVHLQGILYGYTF.

CDR3 protein: CASSLGRQPYTEAFF. The CDR3, as DNA: TGTGCCAGCAGCTTAGGTCGACAGCCTTACACTGAAGCTTTCTTT. V and J are TRBV7-9 and TRBJ1-1, with a weak D call TRBD1 (5 bases). CDR3 length: 15 residues. The germline V gene encodes CDR1 SEHNR and CDR2 FQNEAQ (reference sequence). V dropped 1 base and J dropped 3 bases, with 12 bases sitting between them.

The rearrangement uses TRBV5-1 and TRBJ1-5, with a tentative D call TRBD1 (6 bases). Trimming removed 0 bases from V and 1 base from J, with 8 bases in between. Germline V gives CDR1 SGHRS, CDR2 YFSETQ. The CDR3 is 15 amino acids. This chain's CDR3 is CASSLGGGSNQPQHF. CDR3 DNA: TGCGCCAGCAGCTTGGGGGGGGGCAGCAATCAGCCCCAGCATTTT. Full variable domain (missing parts from reference TRBV5-1 and TRBJ1-5): KAGVTQTPRYLIKTRGQQVTLSCSPISGHRSVSWYQQTPGQGLQFLFEYFSETQRNKGNFPGRFSGRQFSNSRSEMNVSTLELGDSALYLCASSLGGGSNQPQHFGDGTRLSIL.

This clone was counted between two and nine times. The chain has TRBV4-3 and TRBJ1-4; tentative D call: TRBD1 (6 bases). This CDR3 has 16 amino acids. Germline lookup yields CDR1 LGHNA and CDR2 YSLEER. Deletions cut 3 bases from V and 7 bases from J, with 18 bases between. CDR3 loop: CASSHPSGQRSEKLFF. In nucleotides, the CDR3 is TGCGCCAGCAGCCACCCCTCCGGACAGCGGAGTGAAAAACTGTTTTTT.

The chain employs TRBV5-6 and TRBJ2-7, with TRBD2 matching 11 bases. The CDR3 loop spans 15 amino acids. The germline V gene encodes CDR1 SGHDT and CDR2 YYEEEE. V lost 4 bases to trimming and J lost 5 bases; unmatched junction nucleotides: 8. The CDR3 DNA follows: TGTGCCAGCAGCCTCCCTAGCGGGGGGACCGACGAGCAGTACTTC. Its protein product is CASSLPSGGTDEQYF.

The chain links TRBV5-1 to TRBJ1-2; D gene uncertain. V was shortened by 0 bases and J by 4 bases, with 10 bases between the two germline ends. The CDR3 length is 14 residues. Germline loops: CDR1 SGHRS, CDR2 YFSETQ. The CDR3 reads CASSLAGSTYGYTF. CDR3 nucleotide sequence: TGCGCCAGCAGCTTGGCCGGGAGTACCTATGGCTACACCTTC.

The chain has TRBV19 and TRBJ1-1; TRBD1 might be the D (5 bases). This CDR3 contains 16 residues. The germline V gene has CDR1 LNHDA and CDR2 SQIVND (reference sequence). V was shortened by 5 bases and J by 3 bases, with 19 bases between the two germline ends. Written as DNA, the CDR3 is TGTGCCAGTAGTTCGGGGCTTTATGATCTGGACACTGAAGCTTTCTTT. This sequence encodes CASSSGLYDLDTEAFF. Looking up the rest from reference TRBV19 and TRBJ1-1 gives the full variable domain: DGGITQSPKYLFRKEGQNVTLSCEQNLNHDAMYWYRQDPGQGLRLIYYSQIVNDFQKGDIAEGYSVSREKKESFPLTVTSAQKNPTAFYLCASSSGLYDLDTEAFFGQGTRLTVV.

The chain employs TRBV6-8 and TRBJ1-1; D gene ambiguous. Germline loops: CDR1 MNHGY, CDR2 SAAAGT. V dropped 7 bases and J dropped 0 bases, with 21 bases sitting between them. This CDR3 contains 17 residues. Here the CDR3 reads CASTLGKEFTMNTEAFF. The DNA for the CDR3 is TGTGCCAGCACCCTGGGAAAGGAGTTCACAATGAACACTGAAGCTTTCTTT.

V is TRBV4-2 and J is TRBJ2-3, with D unresolved. CDR1 and CDR2 from the germline V gene are LGHNA and YNFKEQ. V gave up 1 base and J gave up 5 bases, with 4 bases separating them. This CDR3 comprises 12 residues. The CDR3 sequence is CASSQGLDTQYF. As DNA, the CDR3 is TGTGCCAGCAGCCAAGGGTTAGATACGCAGTATTTT.